This T cell receptor beta chain was sequenced in a study of blood T cell repertoires in COVID-19. The wider study: There were acute and convalescent COVID-19 samples, and they came from the United States, Italy and Spain. PBMCs, B-cell-depleted T cells, or T cells provided the cDNA or gDNA that made up the material.

Source study methods: Estimates of nucleated cell counts were drawn from the amplification of reference gene primers. TCRdb's table, derived via immunoSEQ multiplex PCR, lists solely in-frame clones and lacks some. That table gives V, J and clone size, and the DNA gave D and trimming. The sample lists more than 85,000 clones; 81% were seen once. Germline loops: CDR1 SGHTA, CDR2 FQGNSA. Trimming stripped 2 bases from V and 6 bases from J, with 13 bases between. The CDR3 is made up of 15 amino acids. The chain couples TRBV7-2 to TRBJ2-2, with D perhaps TRBD1 (5 bases). The material sequenced was peripheral blood. The receptor was derived from an older woman with acute or convalescent COVID-19. The DNA for the CDR3 is TGTGCCAGCAGCTTACAATGGGGCAGCTCCGGGGAGCTGTTTTTT. Amino acid sequence: CASSLQWGSSGELFF.